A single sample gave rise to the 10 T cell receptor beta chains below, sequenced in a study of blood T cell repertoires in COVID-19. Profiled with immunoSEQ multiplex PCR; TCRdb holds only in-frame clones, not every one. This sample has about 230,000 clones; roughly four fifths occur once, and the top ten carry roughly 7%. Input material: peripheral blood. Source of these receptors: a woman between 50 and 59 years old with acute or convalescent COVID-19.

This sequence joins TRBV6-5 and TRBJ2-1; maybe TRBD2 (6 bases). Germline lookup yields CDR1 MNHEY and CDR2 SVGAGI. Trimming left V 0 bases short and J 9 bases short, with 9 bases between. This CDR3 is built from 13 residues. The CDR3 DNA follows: TGTGCCAGCAGTTACTCTAACGGGGGTGAGCAGTTCTTC. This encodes CASSYSNGGEQFF.

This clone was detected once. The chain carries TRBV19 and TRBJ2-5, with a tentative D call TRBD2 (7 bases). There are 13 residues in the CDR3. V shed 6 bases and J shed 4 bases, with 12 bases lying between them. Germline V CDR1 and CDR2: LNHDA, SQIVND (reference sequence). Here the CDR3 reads CASRKGGVETQYF. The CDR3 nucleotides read TGTGCCAGTAGGAAAGGGGGGGTAGAGACCCAGTACTTC.

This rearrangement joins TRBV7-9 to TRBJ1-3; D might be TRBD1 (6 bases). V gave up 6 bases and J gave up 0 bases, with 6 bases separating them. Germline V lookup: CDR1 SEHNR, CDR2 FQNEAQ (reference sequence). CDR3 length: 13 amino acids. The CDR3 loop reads CASRDSSGNTIYF. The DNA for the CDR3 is TGTGCCAGCAGGGACAGCTCTGGAAACACCATATATTTT.

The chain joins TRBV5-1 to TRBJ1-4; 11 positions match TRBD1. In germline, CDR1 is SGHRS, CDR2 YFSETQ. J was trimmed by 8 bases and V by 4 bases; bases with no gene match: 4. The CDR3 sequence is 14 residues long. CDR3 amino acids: CASSPGQGDEKLFF. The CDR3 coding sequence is TGCGCCAGCAGCCCGGGACAGGGGGACGAAAAACTGTTTTTT.

Here the CDR3 DNA reads TGTGCCAGCAGCTGGAGGGACGCTCGCTACAATGAGCAGTTCTTC. Its protein product is CASSWRDARYNEQFF. The chain has TRBV5-5 and TRBJ2-1; D is perhaps TRBD2 (6 bases). Looked up from germline, CDR1 is SGHKS and CDR2 is YYEKEE (reference sequence). CDR3 size: 15 residues. V was clipped by 3 bases and J by 3 bases, with 13 bases between them.

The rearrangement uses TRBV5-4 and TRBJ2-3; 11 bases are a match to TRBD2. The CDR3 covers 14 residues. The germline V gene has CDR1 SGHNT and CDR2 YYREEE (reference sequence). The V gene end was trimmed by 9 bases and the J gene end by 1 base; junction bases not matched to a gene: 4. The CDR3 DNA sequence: TGTGCCACCCCGGGACTAGCGGGCACAGATACGCAGTATTTT. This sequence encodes CATPGLAGTDTQYF.

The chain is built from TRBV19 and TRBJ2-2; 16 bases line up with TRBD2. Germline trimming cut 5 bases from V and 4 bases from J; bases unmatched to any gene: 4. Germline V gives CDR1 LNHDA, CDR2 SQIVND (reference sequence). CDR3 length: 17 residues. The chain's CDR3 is CASSQGLAGGPTGELFF. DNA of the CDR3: TGTGCCAGTAGTCAGGGACTAGCGGGGGGGCCCACCGGGGAGCTGTTTTTT.

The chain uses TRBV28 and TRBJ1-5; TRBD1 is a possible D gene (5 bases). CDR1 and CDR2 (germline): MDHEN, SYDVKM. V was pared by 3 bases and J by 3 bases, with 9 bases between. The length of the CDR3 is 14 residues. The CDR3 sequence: CASSFPGLNQPQHF. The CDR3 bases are TGTGCCAGCAGTTTCCCAGGGCTCAATCAGCCCCAGCATTTT.

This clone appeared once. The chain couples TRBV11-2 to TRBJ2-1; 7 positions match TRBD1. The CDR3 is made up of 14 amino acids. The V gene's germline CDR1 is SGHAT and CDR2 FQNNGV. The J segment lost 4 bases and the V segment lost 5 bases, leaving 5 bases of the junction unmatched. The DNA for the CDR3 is TGTGCCAGCAGCGCATACAGGGGTTACAATGAGCAGTTCTTC. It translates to CASSAYRGYNEQFF. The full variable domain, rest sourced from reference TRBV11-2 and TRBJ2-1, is EAGVAQSPRYKIIEKRQSVAFWCNPISGHATLYWYQQILGQGPKLLIQFQNNGVVDDSQLPKDRFSAERLKGVDSTLKIQPAKLEDSAVYLCASSAYRGYNEQFFGPGTRLTVL.

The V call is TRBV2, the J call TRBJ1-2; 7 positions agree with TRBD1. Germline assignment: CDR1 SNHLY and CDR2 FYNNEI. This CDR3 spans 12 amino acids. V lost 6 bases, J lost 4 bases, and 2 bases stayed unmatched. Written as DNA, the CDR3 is TGTGCCAGCAGGGGACAGACCTATGGCTACACCTTC. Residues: CASRGQTYGYTF. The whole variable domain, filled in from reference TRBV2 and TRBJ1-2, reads EPEVTQTPSHQVTQMGQEVILRCVPISNHLYFYWYRQILGQKVEFLVSFYNNEISEKSEIFDDQFSVERPDGSNFTLKIRSTKLEDSAMYFCASRGQTYGYTFGSGTRLTVV.